Listed below are T cell receptor beta chains from one sample, sequenced in a study of blood T cell repertoires in COVID-19. The method was immunoSEQ multiplex PCR; TCRdb's version includes in-frame clones alone and lacks a portion of them. Of 150,000 to 200,000 clones in the sample, roughly four fifths were seen once. Material for sequencing was peripheral blood. These receptors were collected from a woman aged 70-85 years with COVID-19, enrolled during active disease. Each CDR3 is given with its conserved first and last residue. A D gene is named only where the DNA matches it firmly. Part of the rows lack a size; the others show once, few, many or a class for expanded clones.

D gene	V gene	J gene	clone size	CDR3 DNA	CDR3 protein
TRBD1	TRBV7-9	TRBJ1-5	.	TGTGCCAGCAGCAGGACAGGGGGGCATCAGCCCCAGCATTTT	CASSRTGGHQPQHF
TRBD1	TRBV11-2	TRBJ1-1	.	TGTGCCAGCAGCTTACAAAGGGGGCTAAGTGAAGCTTTCTTT	CASSLQRGLSEAFF
.	TRBV25-1	TRBJ1-4	.	TGTGCCAGCAGTGATTACGGGGGAAGGGAAAAACTGTTTTTT	CASSDYGGREKLFF
TRBD1	TRBV7-2	TRBJ2-7	.	TGTGCCAGCAGCTTAGGCCGACAGGGGGTACTCTCCTACGAGCAGTACTTC	CASSLGRQGVLSYEQYF
TRBD1	TRBV19	TRBJ2-2	.	TGTGCCAGTGACAGGGGGCCTAACGGGGAGCTGTTTTTT	CASDRGPNGELFF
.	TRBV12-3/TRBV12-4	TRBJ1-1	.	TGTGCCAGCAGTTTAGGGGGGAGGACTGAAGCTTTCTTT	CASSLGGRTEAFF
TRBD1	TRBV18	TRBJ2-2	once	TGTGCCAGCTCACGGGGACAGTCCCCCGGGGAGCTGTTTTTT	CASSRGQSPGELFF
.	TRBV21-1	TRBJ2-7	.	TGTGCCAGCAGCGCGATCTACGAGCAGTACTTC	CASSAIYEQYF
TRBD1	TRBV27	TRBJ1-2	.	TGTGCCAGCAGTTTACTACAGGGGGGAGGCTACACCTTC	CASSLLQGGGYTF
TRBD1	TRBV2	TRBJ2-7	.	TGTGCCAGCATCTCCCCTCGGGACAGGGCCCACGAGCAGTACTTC	CASISPRDRAHEQYF
.	TRBV4-2	TRBJ1-1	.	TGTGCCAGCAGCCAAGAATGGGGGCAGGATGAAGCTTTCTTT	CASSQEWGQDEAFF
TRBD2	TRBV3-1/TRBV3-2	TRBJ2-1	many	TGTGCCAGCAGCCTGTCACTAGCGGTCAATGAGCAGTTCTTC	CASSLSLAVNEQFF
.	TRBV28	TRBJ2-2	.	TGTGCCAGCAGTTCCCCCGGGGACACCGGGGAGCTGTTTTTT	CASSSPGDTGELFF
TRBD1	TRBV6-2/TRBV6-3	TRBJ2-1	.	TGTGCCAGCAGTGGAGCCGGGACAGATTACAATGAGCAGTTCTTC	CASSGAGTDYNEQFF
TRBD1	TRBV24-1	TRBJ1-1	few	TGTGCCACCAGGTCGCCGGGACAGGGGGCTCTTGGTGAAGCTTTCTTT	CATRSPGQGALGEAFF
.	TRBV5-1	TRBJ2-6	few	TGCGCCAGCAGCTTGTTTATAGTGGGGGCCAACGTCCTGACTTTC	CASSLFIVGANVLTF
.	TRBV3-1/TRBV3-2	TRBJ1-1	.	TGTGCCAGCAGCCAGCAAGGGGCGGCTGAAGCTTTCTTT	CASSQQGAAEAFF
.	TRBV5-1	TRBJ1-3	.	TGCGCCAGCAGCTTGACAGGGACTATCTCTGGAAACACCATATATTTT	CASSLTGTISGNTIYF
.	TRBV5-6	TRBJ1-5	.	TGTGCCAGCAGCAATTGGGGGGGCAATCAGCCCCAGCATTTT	CASSNWGGNQPQHF
.	TRBV29-1	TRBJ2-7	.	TGCAGCGTTGTGTCAGATTTCAGGGCTCCCTACGAGCAGTACTTC	CSVVSDFRAPYEQYF
TRBD1	TRBV19	TRBJ1-2	.	TGTGCCAGTAGACGTACAGGGGATTCTCCAAGTGGCTACACCTTC	CASRRTGDSPSGYTF
TRBD2	TRBV2	TRBJ2-3	.	TGTGCCAGCGGGGGGGACCCGGGGGCAGATACGCAGTATTTT	CASGGDPGADTQYF
.	TRBV7-9	TRBJ2-3	.	TGTGCCAGCAGCCTCCGCGCTGGCGGGAACACAGATACGCAGTATTTT	CASSLRAGGNTDTQYF
.	TRBV2	TRBJ1-1	.	TGTGCCAGCAGTGTTTTTAAGGGGTCGAACACTGAAGCTTTCTTT	CASSVFKGSNTEAFF
TRBD2	TRBV7-6	TRBJ2-7	.	TGTGCCAGCAGCTTAGTTGGGGGGGAGGACGAGCAGTACTTC	CASSLVGGEDEQYF
.	TRBV30	TRBJ2-1	.	TGTGCCTGGTGGAAGGGATCCGGACAGCCAAAAAGAAATGAGCAGTTCTTC	CAWWKGSGQPKRNEQFF
TRBD2	TRBV5-4	TRBJ2-5	once	TGTGCCAGCAGGAATCCGGGACTAGCGGGAGAGACCCAGTACTTC	CASRNPGLAGETQYF
.	TRBV7-2	TRBJ2-5	.	TGTGCCAGCAGCTTAGGCCAGCAAGAGACCCAGTACTTC	CASSLGQQETQYF
TRBD2	TRBV5-5	TRBJ2-1	.	TGTGCCAGTCTGAGCGGGAGGGATTCCTACAATGAGCAGTTCTTC	CASLSGRDSYNEQFF
.	TRBV11-3	TRBJ2-1	.	TGTGCCAGCAGCCCCCTAGTCGGGAGACCGAATGAGCAGTTCTTC	CASSPLVGRPNEQFF
.	TRBV9	TRBJ2-7	few	TGTGCCAGCAGCGTAGACCCAGCGTCAAGCTCCTACGAGCAGTACTTC	CASSVDPASSSYEQYF
.	TRBV7-9	TRBJ2-4	.	TGTGCCAGCAGCCCGCAGGGGGGAGACATTCAGTACTTC	CASSPQGGDIQYF
.	TRBV4-3	TRBJ2-6	.	TGCGCCAGCAGCCAGTTACCAGGCTCTGGGGCCAACGTCCTGACTTTC	CASSQLPGSGANVLTF